These T cell receptor beta chains were read from a single sample in a study of blood T cell repertoires in COVID-19. The data were produced by immunoSEQ multiplex PCR, yet TCRdb's version contains in-frame clones alone and is incomplete. The table has 350,000 or so clones, about 92% seen once. Sequencing input: peripheral blood. The receptor source for this set is a woman aged 55-70 years with COVID-19, enrolled during active disease. The CDR3 runs from the conserved cysteine through the conserved F or W. A D gene is named only where the DNA matches it firmly. A clone size is listed for some rows: how often the clone was seen (once, few, many), or a class if it is expanded.

cdr3_nt: TGTGCCAGCAGCTTAGCGCGACCGACAGCCTCCTACGAGCAGTACTTC
cdr3_aa: CASSLARPTASYEQYF
clone_size: NA
j_call: TRBJ2-7
v_call: TRBV7-8
d_call: NA

cdr3_nt: TGCGCCAGCAGCTTGGGCCCGGGACAGACCGATGGCTACACCTTC
cdr3_aa: CASSLGPGQTDGYTF
clone_size: once
j_call: TRBJ1-2
v_call: TRBV5-1
d_call: TRBD1

cdr3_nt: TGTGCTAGTGGTTTGGGTTTGGCAGGGGGCGGCTATGGCTACACCTTC
cdr3_aa: CASGLGLAGGGYGYTF
clone_size: NA
j_call: TRBJ1-2
v_call: TRBV12-5
d_call: TRBD1

cdr3_nt: TGTGCCAGCAGGGAGGTCGAGGCATGGAACACTGAAGCTTTCTTT
cdr3_aa: CASREVEAWNTEAFF
clone_size: once
j_call: TRBJ1-1
v_call: TRBV6-5
d_call: NA

cdr3_nt: TGTGCCAGCAGCCCCCCACCTACAGGCCGAACCGGGGAGCTGTTTTTT
cdr3_aa: CASSPPPTGRTGELFF
clone_size: NA
j_call: TRBJ2-2
v_call: TRBV9
d_call: NA

cdr3_nt: TGTGCCAGCAGCTTAACCGGTGGCAGGGTGGATGGCTACACCTTC
cdr3_aa: CASSLTGGRVDGYTF
clone_size: NA
j_call: TRBJ1-2
v_call: TRBV7-3
d_call: NA

cdr3_nt: TGTGCCAGCAGTGAAGCTCCAGGGGCCTACTATGGCTACACCTTC
cdr3_aa: CASSEAPGAYYGYTF
clone_size: NA
j_call: TRBJ1-2
v_call: TRBV2
d_call: NA

cdr3_nt: TGTGCCAGCAGTGACTCGATTCCAGGGATGAACACTGAAGCTTTCTTT
cdr3_aa: CASSDSIPGMNTEAFF
clone_size: NA
j_call: TRBJ1-1
v_call: TRBV6-4
d_call: NA

cdr3_nt: TGTGCCAGCAGCGCCCAGGGACAGGGTGAATCACCCCTCCACTTT
cdr3_aa: CASSAQGQGESPLHF
clone_size: NA
j_call: TRBJ1-6
v_call: TRBV9
d_call: TRBD1

cdr3_nt: TGCAGCGTTGAGGGACAGGGGAGCTCTGGGGCCAACGTCCTGACTTTC
cdr3_aa: CSVEGQGSSGANVLTF
clone_size: NA
j_call: TRBJ2-6
v_call: TRBV29-1
d_call: TRBD1

cdr3_nt: TGTGCCAGCAGCTTGATAGGGGAGAACACTGAAGCTTTCTTT
cdr3_aa: CASSLIGENTEAFF
clone_size: NA
j_call: TRBJ1-1
v_call: TRBV5-4
d_call: NA

cdr3_nt: TGTGTCAGAAGCCCCCCACTAGCGGACACAGATACGCAGTATTTT
cdr3_aa: CVRSPPLADTDTQYF
clone_size: NA
j_call: TRBJ2-3
v_call: TRBV7-5
d_call: NA

cdr3_nt: TGTGCCAGCAGCCATCGCGGGACAGGGGGGGCTCAGTACTTC
cdr3_aa: CASSHRGTGGAQYF
clone_size: once
j_call: TRBJ2-4
v_call: TRBV5-8
d_call: TRBD1

cdr3_nt: TGCGCCAGCAGCTTTGGGGGGGAACTTGAGACCCAGTACTTC
cdr3_aa: CASSFGGELETQYF
clone_size: NA
j_call: TRBJ2-5
v_call: TRBV5-1
d_call: TRBD2

cdr3_nt: TGCGCCAGCAGCTTGGGACGAGGGAACACTGAAGCTTTCTTT
cdr3_aa: CASSLGRGNTEAFF
clone_size: NA
j_call: TRBJ1-1
v_call: TRBV5-1
d_call: NA

cdr3_nt: TGTGCCAGCAGTTACCAAGGTCGGACAACTGAAGCTTTCTTT
cdr3_aa: CASSYQGRTTEAFF
clone_size: once
j_call: TRBJ1-1
v_call: TRBV6-6
d_call: NA

cdr3_nt: TGCAGCGTGCGGGACAGGGGGGACTATGGCTACACCTTC
cdr3_aa: CSVRDRGDYGYTF
clone_size: NA
j_call: TRBJ1-2
v_call: TRBV29-1
d_call: TRBD1

cdr3_nt: TGCGCCAGCAGAAGTACGCAGGTCTCTATCTGGGAGCAGTACTTC
cdr3_aa: CASRSTQVSIWEQYF
clone_size: few
j_call: TRBJ2-7
v_call: TRBV5-1
d_call: NA

cdr3_nt: TGTGCCAGCAGTTTAGGGGGGTCGCCCCTCCACTTT
cdr3_aa: CASSLGGSPLHF
clone_size: NA
j_call: TRBJ1-6
v_call: TRBV28
d_call: NA

cdr3_nt: TGTGCCACCAGTGATTTGAGAACAGGGTATCAGCTGTTTTTT
cdr3_aa: CATSDLRTGYQLFF
clone_size: NA
j_call: TRBJ2-2
v_call: TRBV24-1
d_call: NA

cdr3_nt: TGTGCCTGGAGTGTAGGGTCTAGCGGGGGGGGAACAGATACGCAGTATTTT
cdr3_aa: CAWSVGSSGGGTDTQYF
clone_size: NA
j_call: TRBJ2-3
v_call: TRBV30
d_call: TRBD2

cdr3_nt: TGTGCCAGCAGCTTAACGACTAGCGGGTCCGGGGAGCTGTTTTTT
cdr3_aa: CASSLTTSGSGELFF
clone_size: NA
j_call: TRBJ2-2
v_call: TRBV7-3
d_call: TRBD2

cdr3_nt: TGTGCCAGCAGTTACAACACAGAAGACACAGATACGCAGTATTTT
cdr3_aa: CASSYNTEDTDTQYF
clone_size: NA
j_call: TRBJ2-3
v_call: TRBV13
d_call: NA

cdr3_nt: TGTGCCAGTAGACCCCTGGACAGGGACACAGATACGCAGTATTTT
cdr3_aa: CASRPLDRDTDTQYF
clone_size: NA
j_call: TRBJ2-3
v_call: TRBV19
d_call: TRBD1

cdr3_nt: TGTGCCAGCAGCTTAGGACCAGGGAACACTGAAGCTTTCTTT
cdr3_aa: CASSLGPGNTEAFF
clone_size: NA
j_call: TRBJ1-1
v_call: TRBV7-2
d_call: NA

cdr3_nt: TGTGCCAACCGGGATAACAATGAGCAGTTCTTC
cdr3_aa: CANRDNNEQFF
clone_size: NA
j_call: TRBJ2-1
v_call: TRBV10-3
d_call: NA

cdr3_nt: TGTGCCTCCCGGACAGGGTTTGCAGATACGCAGTATTTT
cdr3_aa: CASRTGFADTQYF
clone_size: once
j_call: TRBJ2-3
v_call: TRBV30
d_call: TRBD1

cdr3_nt: TGTGCCAGCTCATCCCTAAGAGGGAATGAGCAGTTCTTC
cdr3_aa: CASSSLRGNEQFF
clone_size: NA
j_call: TRBJ2-1
v_call: TRBV18
d_call: NA

cdr3_nt: TGTGCCAGCAGCTTATCCAGGGACACTGAAGCTTTCTTT
cdr3_aa: CASSLSRDTEAFF
clone_size: NA
j_call: TRBJ1-1
v_call: TRBV7-3
d_call: NA

cdr3_nt: TGTGCCAGTAGTTTCTTTAGCGGGGGTAGTACAGATACGCAGTATTTT
cdr3_aa: CASSFFSGGSTDTQYF
clone_size: NA
j_call: TRBJ2-3
v_call: TRBV19
d_call: TRBD2

cdr3_nt: TGCGCCAGCAGCCTCGACGGGGTGGGGGGTCCAGAGACCCAGTACTTC
cdr3_aa: CASSLDGVGGPETQYF
clone_size: NA
j_call: TRBJ2-5
v_call: TRBV5-1
d_call: NA

cdr3_nt: TGCAGTGTAAGCAGTCGAGGAGGCTACACCTTC
cdr3_aa: CSVSSRGGYTF
clone_size: NA
j_call: TRBJ1-2
v_call: TRBV20-1
d_call: NA

cdr3_nt: TGTGCCAGCAGCTTGGGACTAGCGGTCCACGAGCAGTACTTC
cdr3_aa: CASSLGLAVHEQYF
clone_size: NA
j_call: TRBJ2-7
v_call: TRBV7-2
d_call: TRBD2

cdr3_nt: TGCAGCGTTGGGACAGGGTCCGAGCAGTACTTC
cdr3_aa: CSVGTGSEQYF
clone_size: once
j_call: TRBJ2-7
v_call: TRBV29-1
d_call: TRBD1

cdr3_nt: TGTGCCAGCAGCCGGGACTTGAAAGAGACCCAGTACTTC
cdr3_aa: CASSRDLKETQYF
clone_size: NA
j_call: TRBJ2-5
v_call: TRBV3-1/TRBV3-2
d_call: NA

cdr3_nt: TGTGCCAGCAGCCAAGGTAGTCGCGGGGAGACCCAGTACTTC
cdr3_aa: CASSQGSRGETQYF
clone_size: NA
j_call: TRBJ2-5
v_call: TRBV4-2
d_call: NA

cdr3_nt: TGTGCCTGGAGCGCAAGCGGGACAGATACGCAGTATTTT
cdr3_aa: CAWSASGTDTQYF
clone_size: NA
j_call: TRBJ2-3
v_call: TRBV30
d_call: NA

cdr3_nt: TGTGCCAGCAGCCTCCCCTTGGACAGGGCGAACACTGAAGCTTTCTTT
cdr3_aa: CASSLPLDRANTEAFF
clone_size: NA
j_call: TRBJ1-1
v_call: TRBV7-2
d_call: TRBD1

cdr3_nt: TGTGCCAGCAGTGAAACAATGGTGAACACTGAAGCTTTCTTT
cdr3_aa: CASSETMVNTEAFF
clone_size: NA
j_call: TRBJ1-1
v_call: TRBV6-1
d_call: NA

cdr3_nt: TGTGCCAGCAGTGCGTCGAGGACAGGGGATCGCTCCTATAATTCACCCCTCCACTTT
cdr3_aa: CASSASRTGDRSYNSPLHF
clone_size: NA
j_call: TRBJ1-6
v_call: TRBV27
d_call: TRBD1

cdr3_nt: TGTGCCAGCGGGGCCAGCGACCGTCCCTACGAGCAGTACTTC
cdr3_aa: CASGASDRPYEQYF
clone_size: NA
j_call: TRBJ2-7
v_call: TRBV6-5
d_call: NA